This T cell receptor (beta chain) derives from a study of a mutant IDH1 vaccine in newly diagnosed glioma. At the level of the study: Treated patients had a mean age of approximately 40 years and an approximately 62% male, around 38% female split.

A word on this clone: What it binds is unknown.

The time point here: baseline, week 1 (first vaccination visit). The treatment here: pre-vaccination baseline after standard-of-care therapy. Only in-frame clones appear in the TCRdb table, and some are missing; sequencing was by immunoSEQ multiplex PCR. The table has tens of thousands of clones, around 79% seen once; the top ten hold around 20%. Study results and limitations: It was about 92% of patients that developed vaccine-induced immune responses.

The sequence derives from a man aged 25 to 40 with glioma. This material consisted of PBMCs, taken from a glioma patient treated with radiotherapy, temozolomide or both.

The CDR3 region is CASRSGTGFYEQYF. Here the CDR3 DNA reads TGCGCCAGCAGATCCGGGACAGGGTTCTACGAGCAGTACTTC. V gene TRBV10-1 combines with J gene TRBJ2-7; TRBD1 agrees at 9 bases. CDR3 size: 14 residues. In germline, CDR1 is WNHNN, CDR2 SYGVQD (reference sequence). Trimming cost V 6 bases and J 3 bases; bases outside gene matches: 6.